One sample yielded the 21 T cell receptor beta chains listed below, sequenced in a study of T cell responses to AZD1222 COVID-19 vaccine. The data were produced by immunoSEQ multiplex PCR, yet TCRdb's version contains in-frame clones alone and is incomplete. The sample lists 95,000 to 150,000 clones, more than 75% occurring once. Here the sequenced sample was peripheral blood, taken on day 0 of AZD1222 vaccination. These receptors came from an adult in good health.

The chain couples TRBV10-3 to TRBJ1-1, with 9 bases aligning to TRBD1. The CDR3 is made up of 13 amino acids. Trimming took 4 bases from V and 3 from J; bases not matched to a gene: 0. Per the germline V gene, CDR1 is ENHRY and CDR2 is SYGVKD. This CDR3 is CAISGTGDTEAFF. The CDR3, as DNA: TGTGCCATCAGTGGGACAGGGGACACTGAAGCTTTCTTT.

The chain couples TRBV5-5 to TRBJ2-7, with a possible D match to TRBD1 (6 bases). Germline CDR1 SGHKS, CDR2 YYEKEE (reference sequence). The V and J ends lost 5 bases and 7 bases respectively, with 22 bases between them. CDR3 length: 15 residues. The CDR3 region is CASSSSRRGPVEQYF. The CDR3 DNA reads as TGTGCCAGCAGTTCCTCCCGCAGGGGCCCCGTGGAGCAGTACTTC.

This clone was picked up one time. The chain carries TRBV5-8 and TRBJ2-7; the D is unclear. The CDR3 covers 16 residues. Between the trimmed V and J ends, which lost 0 bases and 3 bases, there was a span of 16 bases. Germline V CDR1 and CDR2: SGHTS, YDEGEE. The CDR3 DNA follows: TGTGCCAGCAGCTTGGGCGTCTCTGGGCTCCTCTACGAGCAGTACTTC. Translated, it gives CASSLGVSGLLYEQYF.

The rearrangement links TRBV14 to TRBJ1-1; the D gene is possibly TRBD1 (5 bases). This CDR3 comprises 16 residues. Germline loops: CDR1 SGHDN, CDR2 FVKESK. Trimming took 1 base from V and 4 from J, leaving 16 bases between them. CDR3 nucleotide sequence: TGTGCCAGCAGCCAAGGGGCTTCAATTAGGGGCACTGAAGCTTTCTTT. Its translation is CASSQGASIRGTEAFF.

The J gene is TRBJ1-1, the V gene TRBV10-3; D unresolved. Per the germline V gene, CDR1 is ENHRY and CDR2 is SYGVKD. V lost 3 bases and J 4 bases, leaving 12 bases between the germline ends. The CDR3 runs to 14 residues. This CDR3 reads CAISDRTGVTEAFF. In DNA form, the CDR3 reads TGTGCCATCAGTGACAGAACCGGGGTCACTGAAGCTTTCTTT.

The gene calls are TRBV27 and TRBJ2-3; weak D call: TRBD1 (5 bases). With 2 bases removed from V and 4 bases from J, the gap between germline ends came to 13 bases. Looked up from germline, CDR1 is MNHEY and CDR2 is SMNVEV (reference sequence). The CDR3 has 15 amino acids. The CDR3 DNA reads TGTGCCAGCAGTTTAAGGGGAAGGCGTTCAGATACGCAGTATTTT. Residues: CASSLRGRRSDTQYF.

J is TRBJ1-4 and V is TRBV5-6; D possibly corresponds to TRBD1 (6 bases). The CDR3 runs to 13 residues. V lost 4 bases and J 5 bases, leaving 9 bases between the germline ends. Germline values: CDR1 SGHDT, CDR2 YYEEEE. CDR3 residues: CASSITGNEKLFF. The DNA of the CDR3 is TGTGCCAGCAGCATCACAGGGAATGAAAAACTGTTTTTT.

The chain is built from TRBV4-1 and TRBJ1-2; D is ambiguous. Germline V gene sequence: CDR1 MGHRA, CDR2 YSYEKL. The CDR3 consists of 16 residues. V was shortened by 4 bases and J by 5 bases, with 20 bases between the two germline ends. The CDR3 loop is CASSRTALGQEYGYTF. The CDR3 DNA is TGCGCCAGCAGCCGCACCGCCCTCGGGCAGGAGTATGGCTACACCTTC.

The chain joins TRBV5-1 to TRBJ2-5; TRBD2 matches at 14 bases. The germline gives CDR1 SGHRS, CDR2 YFSETQ. This CDR3 is built from 16 residues. J was trimmed by 5 bases and V by 3 bases; bases with no gene match: 6. This chain's CDR3 is CASSWGTSGGRETQYF. CDR3 bases: TGCGCCAGCAGCTGGGGGACTAGCGGGGGACGGGAGACCCAGTACTTC. The full variable domain, with the rest looked up from reference TRBV5-1 and TRBJ2-5, is KAGVTQTPRYLIKTRGQQVTLSCSPISGHRSVSWYQQTPGQGLQFLFEYFSETQRNKGNFPGRFSGRQFSNSRSEMNVSTLELGDSALYLCASSWGTSGGRETQYFGPGTRLLVL.

The chain recombines TRBV30 with TRBJ1-5, with a possible D match to TRBD1 (5 bases). The CDR3 is 13 residues long. V lost 1 base to trimming and J lost 8 bases, with 12 bases between them. The germline gives CDR1 GTSNPN, CDR2 SVGIG (reference sequence). The CDR3 here is CAWSAGLKEPQHF. CDR3 sequence (DNA): TGTGCCTGGAGTGCAGGGTTGAAGGAGCCCCAGCATTTT.

The genes are TRBV5-4 and TRBJ1-6; 7 nucleotides match TRBD1. V lost 4 bases, J lost 9 bases, and 7 bases stayed unmatched. Germline-derived CDR1 and CDR2 are SGHNT and YYREEE (reference sequence). The CDR3 is 14 residues long. CDR3 amino acids: CASSEGQTFSPLHF. CDR3 sequence (DNA): TGTGCCAGCAGCGAGGGACAGACTTTTTCACCCCTCCACTTT.

The sample holds a few counts of this clone. This chain connects TRBV6-1 to TRBJ1-4; 8 positions agree with TRBD1. Per the germline V gene, CDR1 is MNHNS and CDR2 is SASEGT. V trimming: 3 bases; J trimming: 8 bases; junction bases outside the gene matches: 20. The CDR3 runs 19 residues. CDR3: CASSDPRTGRAFVSEKLFF. CDR3 coding DNA: TGTGCCAGCAGTGACCCAAGGACAGGGCGGGCTTTCGTTTCGGAAAAACTGTTTTTT.

This sequence joins TRBV5-6 and TRBJ2-7; D is unresolved. The length of the CDR3 is 17 residues. The V gene lost 2 bases and the J gene lost 6 bases, with 24 bases spanning the gap. Germline CDR1 and CDR2: SGHDT and YYEEEE. The CDR3 DNA is TGTGCCAGCAGCTTTTCGTTTCGGTTAGAAGTTTTCGGCGAGCAGTACTTC. It is translated as CASSFSFRLEVFGEQYF.

The rearrangement uses TRBV19 and TRBJ1-1, with TRBD1 as a possible D gene (5 bases). Germline V gene data show CDR1 as LNHDA and CDR2 as SQIVND (reference sequence). The CDR3 extends over 14 amino acids. The germline V and J ends were trimmed by 5 bases and 5 bases, with 15 bases remaining between them. CDR3 residues: CASSSGTRRTEAFF. The CDR3, as DNA: TGTGCCAGTAGTTCCGGGACCCGGAGAACTGAAGCTTTCTTT.

The rearrangement joins TRBV7-2 to TRBJ2-7; D unresolved. The CDR3 is 13 amino acids. Per germline, CDR1 SGHTA and CDR2 FQGNSA. V gave up 1 base and J gave up 0 bases, with 4 bases separating them. Written as DNA, the CDR3 is TGTGCCAGCAGCTTAGGTCGCTCCTACGAGCAGTACTTC. Translation gives CASSLGRSYEQYF.

The chain joins TRBV9 to TRBJ2-1; D gene unclear. CDR1 and CDR2 from the germline V gene are SGDLS and YYNGEE. Trimming pared 0 bases from V and 0 bases from J, leaving 7 bases between. The CDR3 sequence is 15 residues long. The CDR3 loop is CASSVEQSSYNEQFF. The CDR3 DNA sequence: TGTGCCAGCAGCGTAGAACAGAGCTCCTACAATGAGCAGTTCTTC. The entire variable domain, with the rest obtained from reference TRBV9 and TRBJ2-1, is as follows: DSGVTQTPKHLITATGQRVTLRCSPRSGDLSVYWYQQSLDQGLQFLIQYYNGEERAKGNILERFSAQQFPDLHSELNLSSLELGDSALYFCASSVEQSSYNEQFFGPGTRLTVL.

V is TRBV7-9 and J is TRBJ1-3; D is possibly TRBD1 (5 bases). Trimming pared 1 base from V and 3 bases from J, leaving 7 bases between. CDR1 SEHNR and CDR2 FQNEAQ come from the germline V gene (reference sequence). The CDR3 length is 14 residues. Here the CDR3 DNA reads TGTGCCAGCAGCTTAGGAGGGGATGGAAACACCATATATTTT. Amino acids: CASSLGGDGNTIYF.

This sequence joins TRBV18 and TRBJ1-4; TRBD1 matches at 7 bases. CDR3 size: 15 residues. The V gene's germline CDR1 is KGHSH and CDR2 LQKENI. V was clipped by 6 bases and J by 8 bases; unmatched bases: 12. For the CDR3, the DNA is TGTGCCAGCTCTCGACAGGGCGGCCCTCAAGAAAAACTGTTTTTT. Translation: CASSRQGGPQEKLFF.

The chain carries TRBV2 and TRBJ1-2; 9 positions match TRBD1. The CDR3 runs 14 residues. J lost 7 bases, V lost 6 bases, and 9 bases had no gene match. CDR1 and CDR2 (germline): SNHLY, FYNNEI. CDR3 protein: CASRTQGAATGYTF. The CDR3 DNA reads TGTGCCAGCAGGACACAGGGGGCAGCGACTGGCTACACCTTC.

The CDR3 sequence: CASSLNPSGGVIYEQYF. CDR3 coding DNA: TGTGCCAGCAGCTTAAATCCTAGCGGGGGGGTTATCTACGAGCAGTACTTC. V is TRBV7-9 and J is TRBJ2-7; 12 positions match TRBD2. V dropped 2 bases and J dropped 3; count of bases not matched to a gene: 8. Germline assignment: CDR1 SEHNR and CDR2 FQNEAQ (reference sequence). The CDR3 has 17 residues.

The V call is TRBV15, the J call TRBJ2-7; D is unresolved. The CDR3 has 14 amino acids. V lost 1 base and J lost 0, with 7 bases in between. The germline CDR1 and CDR2 sequences are LNHNV and YYDKDF (reference sequence). CDR3 region: CATSRGSSSYEQYF. The CDR3 DNA is TGTGCCACCAGCAGAGGGTCCAGCTCCTACGAGCAGTACTTC. Full variable domain (outside the CDR3, taken from reference TRBV15 and TRBJ2-7): DAMVIQNPRYQVTQFGKPVTLSCSQTLNHNVMYWYQQKSSQAPKLLFHYYDKDFNNEADTPDNFQSRRPNTSFCFLDIRSPGLGDTAMYLCATSRGSSSYEQYFGPGTRLTVT.